The text below deals with one T cell receptor beta chain. Its target is unknown. Germline V CDR1 and CDR2: LNHDA, SQIVND (reference sequence). V lost 3 bases to trimming and J lost 0 bases, with 10 bases between them. This CDR3 contains 15 residues. The record originates from a study of cytomegalovirus exposure and HLA in healthy donors. Broader study findings: Later genetic work tied a missense DCLRE1C variant to beta-chain V and J trimming. Researchers counted approximately 160 TCR beta chains as cytomegalovirus-associated.

This PCR relied on a set of 60 Vbeta primers and 13 Jbeta primers. The assay was immunoSEQ multiplex PCR, and TCRdb's table has in-frame clones only and misses some. This table holds 120,000 or so clones, approximately 72% found once. This chain links TRBV19 with TRBJ2-3; D not resolved. This clonotype originated in a man in his late teens or twenties in good health and CMV-seronegative. The source material was PBMCs. The CDR3 bases are TGTGCCAGTAGTATTGGAGTACCTAGCACAGATACGCAGTATTTT. It codes for CASSIGVPSTDTQYF. The full variable domain, rest sourced from reference TRBV19 and TRBJ2-3, is DGGITQSPKYLFRKEGQNVTLSCEQNLNHDAMYWYRQDPGQGLRLIYYSQIVNDFQKGDIAEGYSVSREKKESFPLTVTSAQKNPTAFYLCASSIGVPSTDTQYFGPGTRLTVL.